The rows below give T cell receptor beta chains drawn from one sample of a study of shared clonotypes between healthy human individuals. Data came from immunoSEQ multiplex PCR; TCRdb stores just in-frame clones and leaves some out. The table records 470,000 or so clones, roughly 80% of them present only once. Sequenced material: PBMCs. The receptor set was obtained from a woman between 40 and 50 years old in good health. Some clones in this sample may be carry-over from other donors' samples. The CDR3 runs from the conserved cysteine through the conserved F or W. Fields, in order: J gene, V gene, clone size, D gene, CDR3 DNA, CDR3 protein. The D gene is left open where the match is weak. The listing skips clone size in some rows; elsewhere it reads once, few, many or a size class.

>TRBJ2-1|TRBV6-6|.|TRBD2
TGTGCCAGCAGTCTCGGACTAGATAGCTTCTACAATGAGCAGTTCTTC
CASSLGLDSFYNEQFF
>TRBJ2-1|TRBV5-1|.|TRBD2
TGCGCCAGCAGCGATTCCGGGACTAGCTGGTTTAATGAGCAGTTCTTC
CASSDSGTSWFNEQFF
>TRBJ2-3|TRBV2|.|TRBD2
TGTGCCAGCAGTGGCAGGACTAGCGGTGTCGATACGCAGTATTTT
CASSGRTSGVDTQYF
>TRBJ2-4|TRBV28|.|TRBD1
TGTGCCAGCAGAAGGACAGGGCAGAAAAACATTCAGTACTTC
CASRRTGQKNIQYF
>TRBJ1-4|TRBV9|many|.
TGTGCCAGCAGCGTAGGCGAGGCCACGGATGAAAAACTGTTTTTT
CASSVGEATDEKLFF
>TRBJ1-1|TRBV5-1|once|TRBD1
TGCGCCAGCAGCTTCCCTCAGGGGGCGGCCGAAGCTTTCTTT
CASSFPQGAAEAFF
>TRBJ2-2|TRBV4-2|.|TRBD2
TGTGCCAGCAGCCAAGATAGGACGCGTAGGCAGCGGGGCACCGGGGAGCTGTTTTTT
CASSQDRTRRQRGTGELFF
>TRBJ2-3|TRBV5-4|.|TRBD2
TGTGCCAGCAGCGAGGGACTACAGTCAGATACGCAGTATTTT
CASSEGLQSDTQYF
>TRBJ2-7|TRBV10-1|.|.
TGCGCCAGCAGCCCGAGCAGGGGAGGCGAGCAGTACTTC
CASSPSRGGEQYF
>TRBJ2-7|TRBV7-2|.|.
TGTGCCAGCAGCTTAGCGGGAGTGGGGGACCCTCAATACGAGCAGTACTTC
CASSLAGVGDPQYEQYF
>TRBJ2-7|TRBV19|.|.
TGTGCCAGTAGAGGCGGCGTCAGGGCCTACGAGCAGTACTTC
CASRGGVRAYEQYF
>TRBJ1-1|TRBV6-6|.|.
TGTGCCAGCAGTCCGAGAGAGGACAGAGAGAACACTGAAGCTTTCTTT
CASSPREDRENTEAFF
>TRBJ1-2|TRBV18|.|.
TGTGCCAGCTCATTCCCGGGGCCCGCCGTGGGCTACACCTTC
CASSFPGPAVGYTF
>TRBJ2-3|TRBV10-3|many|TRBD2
TGTGCCATCTCGCTCCAGCGGGAGTCAGATACGCAGTATTTT
CAISLQRESDTQYF
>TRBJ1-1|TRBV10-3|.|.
TGTGCCATCAGTGATCAGGGACGGCCGAACACTGAAGCTTTCTTT
CAISDQGRPNTEAFF
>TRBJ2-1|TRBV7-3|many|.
TGTGCCAGCCAAGCGGATACGCACAGTGAGCAGTTCTTC
CASQADTHSEQFF
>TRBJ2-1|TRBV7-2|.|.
TGTGCCAGCACCCGGGTTGGGGCCTACAATGAGCAGTTCTTC
CASTRVGAYNEQFF
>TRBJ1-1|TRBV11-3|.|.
TGTGCCAGCAGCTTTGAGGAGAACACTGAAGCTTTCTTT
CASSFEENTEAFF
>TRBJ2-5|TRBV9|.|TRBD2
TGTGCCAGCAGCCCCCGAAGCGGGGGCTCCGGAGAGACCCAGTACTTC
CASSPRSGGSGETQYF
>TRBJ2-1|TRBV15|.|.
TGTGCCACCAGCGGGACACTCTCCTACAATGAGCAGTTCTTC
CATSGTLSYNEQFF
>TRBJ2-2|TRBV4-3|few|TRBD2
TGCGCCAGCAGCCGGAGGTTAGCGGGGCCCAACACCGGGGAGCTGTTTTTT
CASSRRLAGPNTGELFF
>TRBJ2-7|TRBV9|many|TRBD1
TGTGCCAGCAGCGCACCGGGACAGGGAGGAAGAGAGCAGTACTTC
CASSAPGQGGREQYF
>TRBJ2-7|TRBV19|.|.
TGTGCCAGTAGTACACAGGGTAGCGGCTACGAGCAGTACTTC
CASSTQGSGYEQYF
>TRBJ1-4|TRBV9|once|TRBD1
TGTGCCAGCAGCGCTAATACGGGACAGGGAGGTGAAAAACTGTTTTTT
CASSANTGQGGEKLFF
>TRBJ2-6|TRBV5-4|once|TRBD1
TGTGCCAGCAACGTAGGCGCCGGGGACAGGGGCCCCTCTGGGGCCAACGTCCTGACTTTC
CASNVGAGDRGPSGANVLTF
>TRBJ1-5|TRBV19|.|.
TGTGCCAGTAGCCCGGACAGAAACAATCAGCCCCAGCATTTT
CASSPDRNNQPQHF
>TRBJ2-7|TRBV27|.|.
TGTGCCAGCAGTTTAAAGGACGGGACTTACGAGCAGTACTTC
CASSLKDGTYEQYF
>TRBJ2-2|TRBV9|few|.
TGTGCCAGCAGCCCCGGGACTCGGAACACCGGGGAGCTGTTTTTT
CASSPGTRNTGELFF
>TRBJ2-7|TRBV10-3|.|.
TGTGCCATCAGTGAGGCCGTACCGGGGGCCTACGAGCAGTACTTC
CAISEAVPGAYEQYF
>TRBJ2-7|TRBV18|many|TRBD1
TGTGCCAGCTCACCTGCGGGGACAGGGAGCTACGAGCAGTACTTC
CASSPAGTGSYEQYF
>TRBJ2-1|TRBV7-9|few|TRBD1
TGTGCCAGCAGGCCGGGACAGTGGGCCCGAGGGGACAATGAGCAGTTCTTC
CASRPGQWARGDNEQFF
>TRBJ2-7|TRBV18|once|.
TGTGCCAGCTCACCGTCAGGGAAATACGAGCAGTACTTC
CASSPSGKYEQYF
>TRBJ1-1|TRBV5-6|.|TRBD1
TGTGCCAGCAGCTTCGTATCAGGGGGCACTGAAGCTTTCTTT
CASSFVSGGTEAFF
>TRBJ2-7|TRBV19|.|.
TGTGCCAGTAGTATGGCCGGCCCCTACGAGCAGTACTTC
CASSMAGPYEQYF
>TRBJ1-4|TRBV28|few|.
TGTGCCAGCAGTTTGTGGGCTTTTAATGAAAAACTGTTTTTT
CASSLWAFNEKLFF
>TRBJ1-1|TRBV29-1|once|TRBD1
TGCAGCGTGGGGAGGGGGGACAGTGAAGCTTTCTTT
CSVGRGDSEAFF
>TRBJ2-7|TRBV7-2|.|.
TGTGCCAGCAGCCCGGCTGGCGAGCAGTACTTC
CASSPAGEQYF